A selection of T cell receptor beta chains follows, all from one sample in a study of cytomegalovirus exposure and HLA in healthy donors. Profiled with immunoSEQ multiplex PCR; TCRdb holds only in-frame clones, not every one. Among about 200,000 clones, around 77% were seen once, and the ten largest hold less than 3.5%. Sequencing used PBMCs. The receptor set was obtained from a woman in her 30s in good health and CMV-seronegative. CDR3s include the opening cysteine and the closing phenylalanine or tryptophan. D genes are given only for firm matches. The size of a clone is reported for some rows only, either as once, few or many, or as a class for expanded clones.

size,D,J,V,DNA,CDR3
-,-,TRBJ1-6,TRBV12-5,TGTGCTAGTGGTTTGACTTCCGGGCCCCTCCACTTT,CASGLTSGPLHF
once,TRBD1,TRBJ2-1,TRBV5-6,TGTGCCAGCAGCTCAAGCCGGGACAGGGGGCTCAATGAGCAGTTCTTC,CASSSSRDRGLNEQFF
-,-,TRBJ1-1,TRBV7-9,TGTTCCAGCAGCTTTCAGAACACTGAAGCTTTCTTT,CSSSFQNTEAFF
-,TRBD2,TRBJ2-1,TRBV27,TGTGCCAGCAGCCTAACTAGCGGGGGTCACAATGAGCAGTTCTTC,CASSLTSGGHNEQFF
-,-,TRBJ1-1,TRBV27,TGTGCCAGCAGTTTATCGGGGGGAACTGAAGCTTTCTTT,CASSLSGGTEAFF
few,TRBD2,TRBJ2-3,TRBV6-5,TGTGCCAGCAGTAGGCGGGAGGGCACAGATACGCAGTATTTT,CASSRREGTDTQYF
-,-,TRBJ2-7,TRBV11-2,TGTGCCAGCAGCCCACCGGGCTACGAGCAGTACTTC,CASSPPGYEQYF
-,-,TRBJ2-7,TRBV6-5,TGTGCCAGCAGAGGAGTCACGGCGACCCTCGAGCAGTACTTC,CASRGVTATLEQYF
-,-,TRBJ1-1,TRBV5-6,TGTGCCAGCAGCTCCGGGGAGGCTGGGGGCACTGAAGCTTTCTTT,CASSSGEAGGTEAFF
-,-,TRBJ1-1,TRBV12-5,TGTGCTAGTGGTTTGGTTCCGGGGGCTGAAGCTTTCTTT,CASGLVPGAEAFF
-,-,TRBJ2-5,TRBV7-6,TGTGCCAGCAGCTTCACGGACTACCAAGAGACCCAGTACTTC,CASSFTDYQETQYF
-,-,TRBJ1-5,TRBV6-5,TGTGCCAGCAGTCGCCTGGGGAGCAGCAATCAGCCCCAGCATTTT,CASSRLGSSNQPQHF
-,TRBD2,TRBJ2-5,TRBV14,TGTGCCAGCAGCCAAGATCTAGCGGGAGTTCGGGGAGAGACCCAGTACTTC,CASSQDLAGVRGETQYF
-,-,TRBJ1-4,TRBV5-1,TGCGCCAGCAGCTTGGGACAGCAGCGTGAAAAACTGTTTTTT,CASSLGQQREKLFF
-,-,TRBJ1-1,TRBV11-3,TGTGCCAGCAGCGCGGGGGCCGCGGGGCAGACTAAGCTGGACTTT,CASSAGAAGQTKLDF
-,-,TRBJ2-7,TRBV30,TGTGCCTGGTCCGGGAACCCATACGAGCAGTACTTC,CAWSGNPYEQYF
few,-,TRBJ2-2,TRBV4-1,TGCGCCAGCAGGATAGGAGGGAACTCGAACACCGGGGAGCTGTTTTTT,CASRIGGNSNTGELFF